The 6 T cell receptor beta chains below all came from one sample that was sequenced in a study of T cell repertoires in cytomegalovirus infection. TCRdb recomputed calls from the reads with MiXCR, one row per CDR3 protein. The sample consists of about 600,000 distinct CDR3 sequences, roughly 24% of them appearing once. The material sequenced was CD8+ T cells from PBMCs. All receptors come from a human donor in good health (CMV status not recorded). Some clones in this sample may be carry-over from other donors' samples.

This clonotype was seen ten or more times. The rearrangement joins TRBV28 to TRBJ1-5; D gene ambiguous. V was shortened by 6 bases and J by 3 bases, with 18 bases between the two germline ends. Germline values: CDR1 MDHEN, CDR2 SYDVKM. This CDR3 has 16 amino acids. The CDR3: CASRRSRFGYNQPQHF. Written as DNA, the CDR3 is TGTGCCAGCAGGAGGTCAAGGTTCGGGTACAATCAGCCCCAGCATTTT.

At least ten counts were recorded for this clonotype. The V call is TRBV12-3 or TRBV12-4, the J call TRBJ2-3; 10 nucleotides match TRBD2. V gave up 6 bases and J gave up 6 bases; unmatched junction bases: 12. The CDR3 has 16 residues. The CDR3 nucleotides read TGTGCCAGCAGCTCCACCCCTAGCGGGGGATTCGATACGCAGTATTTT. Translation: CASSSTPSGGFDTQYF.

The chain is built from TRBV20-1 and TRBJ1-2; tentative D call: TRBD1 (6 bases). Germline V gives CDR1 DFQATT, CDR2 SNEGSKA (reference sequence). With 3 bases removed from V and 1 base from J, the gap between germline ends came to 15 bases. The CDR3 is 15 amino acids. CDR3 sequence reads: CSARGDRPDNYGYTF. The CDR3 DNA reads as TGCAGTGCTAGGGGCGACAGGCCGGATAACTATGGCTACACCTTC.

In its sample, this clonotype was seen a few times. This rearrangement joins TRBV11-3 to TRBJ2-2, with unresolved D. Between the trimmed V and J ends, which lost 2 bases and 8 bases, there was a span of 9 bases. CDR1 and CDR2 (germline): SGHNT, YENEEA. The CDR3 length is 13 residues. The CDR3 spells CASSLLDGGELFF. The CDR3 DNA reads TGTGCCAGCAGCTTACTTGACGGGGGGGAGCTGTTTTTT.

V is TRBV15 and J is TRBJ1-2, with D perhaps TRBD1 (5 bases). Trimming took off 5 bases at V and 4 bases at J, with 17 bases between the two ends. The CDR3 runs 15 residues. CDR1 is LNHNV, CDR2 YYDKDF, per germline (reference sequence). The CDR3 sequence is CATSSRESGFYGYTF. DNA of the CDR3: TGTGCCACCAGCTCCAGGGAATCGGGTTTCTATGGCTACACCTTC.

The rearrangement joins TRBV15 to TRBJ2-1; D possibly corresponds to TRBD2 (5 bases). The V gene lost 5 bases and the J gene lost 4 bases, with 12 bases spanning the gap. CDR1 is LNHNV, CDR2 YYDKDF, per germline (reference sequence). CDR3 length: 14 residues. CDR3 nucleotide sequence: TGTGCCACCAGCGGAGGCCCCCCGTACAATGAGCAGTTCTTC. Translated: CATSGGPPYNEQFF.